These 31 T cell receptor beta chains share one sample of origin, sequenced in a study of blood T cell repertoires in COVID-19. Assay: immunoSEQ multiplex PCR; the TCRdb copy retains only in-frame clones and omits some. The data contain around 300,000 clones, around 86% of them singletons. The sample was peripheral blood. Receptors originate from a man in his forties or fifties with active or convalescent COVID-19.

V gene TRBV19 combines with J gene TRBJ1-5, with D perhaps TRBD1 (6 bases). V lost 5 bases and J 5 bases, leaving 13 bases between the germline ends. The CDR3 consists of 14 residues. Germline CDR1 is LNHDA and CDR2 is SQIVND (reference sequence). CDR3 protein: CASSPQQGDQPQHF. CDR3 nucleotides: TGTGCCAGTAGTCCACAACAGGGAGATCAGCCCCAGCATTTT.

The chain employs TRBV10-3 and TRBJ2-5, with TRBD1 identical over 7 bases. The CDR3 has 16 amino acids. The germline V gene has CDR1 ENHRY and CDR2 SYGVKD. V was pared by 2 bases and J by 2 bases, with 8 bases of the junction left unmatched. The CDR3 reads CAISESRGIGQETQYF. Written as DNA, the CDR3 is TGTGCCATCAGTGAGAGCAGGGGGATAGGTCAAGAGACCCAGTACTTC.

The chain joins TRBV6-5 to TRBJ1-2; no clear D. Between the trimmed V and J ends, which lost 8 bases and 8 bases, there was a span of 18 bases. CDR3 size: 13 residues. Germline CDR1 and CDR2: MNHEY and SVGAGI. In nucleotides, the CDR3 is TGTGCCAGCTCCCAGGTGTTACCAGAGGGCTACACCTTC. Encoded protein: CASSQVLPEGYTF.

The CDR3 is CASSGPSGSSGELFF. CDR3 nucleotides: TGTGCCAGCAGTGGTCCTAGCGGGAGTTCCGGGGAGCTGTTTTTT. The rearrangement links TRBV2 to TRBJ2-2; TRBD2 agrees at 10 bases. The CDR3 runs 15 residues. The ends lost 4 bases at V and 6 bases at J; junction bases unmatched: 5. Germline-derived CDR1 and CDR2 are SNHLY and FYNNEI. Full variable domain (rest looked up from reference TRBV2 and TRBJ2-2): EPEVTQTPSHQVTQMGQEVILRCVPISNHLYFYWYRQILGQKVEFLVSFYNNEISEKSEIFDDQFSVERPDGSNFTLKIRSTKLEDSAMYFCASSGPSGSSGELFFGEGSRLTVL.

The V and J genes are TRBV6-5 and TRBJ1-6; D is possibly TRBD1 (6 bases). CDR1 and CDR2 from the germline V gene are MNHEY and SVGAGI. Deletions cut 2 bases from V and 11 bases from J, with 16 bases between. The CDR3 extends over 15 amino acids. CDR3 sequence (DNA): TGTGCCAGCAGTTACCGAGGACAGACCACCCCACCCCTCCACTTT. Translating it yields CASSYRGQTTPPLHF.

This clone was detected only once. The chain is built from TRBV5-1 and TRBJ2-1; D might be TRBD2 (6 bases). The germline gives CDR1 SGHRS, CDR2 YFSETQ. The CDR3 length is 16 residues. The V end was cut by 1 base, the J end by 0 bases, with 11 bases between. CDR3 protein: CASSLNTGSSYNEQFF. CDR3 nucleotides: TGCGCCAGCAGCTTGAATACCGGGAGCTCCTACAATGAGCAGTTCTTC.

This clone was found once. CDR3 in amino acids: CASSYSRLYNEQFF. The CDR3 bases are TGTGCCAGCAGTTACTCAAGACTTTACAATGAGCAGTTCTTC. The chain joins TRBV6-2 or TRBV6-3 to TRBJ2-1; D ambiguous. CDR3 length: 14 amino acids. Germline lookup yields CDR1 MNHEY and CDR2 SVGEGT. The germline V and J ends were trimmed by 0 bases and 4 bases, with 7 bases remaining between them.

This clone was detected once. The CDR3 DNA reads TGTGCCAGCAGCTTGGGCGGGGTGAACTATGGCTACACCTTC. This sequence encodes CASSLGGVNYGYTF. The chain carries TRBV5-6 and TRBJ1-2, with D unresolved. With 0 bases removed from V and 2 bases from J, the gap between germline ends came to 8 bases. CDR1 is SGHDT and CDR2 is YYEEEE in the germline V gene. This CDR3 is built from 14 residues. Based on the CDR3 plus reference TRBV5-6 and TRBJ1-2, the full variable domain is DAGVTQSPTHLIKTRGQQVTLRCSPKSGHDTVSWYQQALGQGPQFIFQYYEEEERQRGNFPDRFSGHQFPNYSSELNVNALLLGDSALYLCASSLGGVNYGYTFGSGTRLTVV.

This clone appeared once. V usage is TRBV11-2 and J usage is TRBJ1-1; possibly TRBD1 for D (6 bases). Per germline, CDR1 SGHAT and CDR2 FQNNGV. The CDR3 length is 13 residues. The germline V and J ends were trimmed by 6 bases and 4 bases, with 12 bases remaining between them. The CDR3 region is CASREQGPTEAFF. The CDR3 bases are TGTGCCAGCAGAGAACAGGGTCCCACTGAAGCTTTCTTT.

The V call is TRBV24-1, the J call TRBJ2-7; possible D gene TRBD2, 5 bases. The CDR3 has 13 amino acids. V was shortened by 5 bases and J by 2 bases, with 9 bases between the two germline ends. Germline assignment: CDR1 KGHDR and CDR2 SFDVKD. In nucleotides, the CDR3 is TGTGCCACCAGTGCGGTCGGGACCTACGAGCAGTACTTC. Its translation is CATSAVGTYEQYF.

The rearrangement uses TRBV28 and TRBJ2-1, with 8 bases identical to TRBD2. V was pared by 4 bases and J by 6 bases, with 8 bases of the junction left unmatched. The CDR3 totals 15 residues. Germline-derived CDR1 and CDR2 are MDHEN and SYDVKM. The CDR3 spells CASSSDSGKLNEQFF. CDR3 sequence (DNA): TGTGCCAGCAGTTCCGATAGCGGGAAACTCAATGAGCAGTTCTTC.

This chain uses TRBV6-1 with TRBJ2-2; no definite D call. This CDR3 is built from 16 residues. CDR1 and CDR2 (germline): MNHNS, SASEGT. Between the trimmed V and J ends, which lost 1 base and 1 base, there was a span of 10 bases. Here the CDR3 reads CASSEVYSLNTGELFF. DNA for the CDR3: TGTGCCAGCAGTGAAGTTTACAGCTTGAACACCGGGGAGCTGTTTTTT.

V and J are TRBV30 and TRBJ2-1; possible D gene TRBD2, 6 bases. Trimming stripped 0 bases from V and 13 bases from J, with 16 bases between. Germline assignment: CDR1 GTSNPN and CDR2 SVGIG (reference sequence). The CDR3 contains 13 residues. The CDR3 DNA sequence: TGTGCCTGGAGTGTAGGAGGGTTGGCTCCCCAGTTCTTC. This sequence encodes CAWSVGGLAPQFF.

This clone has only one observation. The chain has TRBV10-3 and TRBJ1-2; no definite D call. V dropped 5 bases and J dropped 4 bases, with 17 bases sitting between them. CDR3 length: 15 residues. CDR1 is ENHRY, CDR2 SYGVKD, per germline. This CDR3 reads CAISQPSLAVYGYTF. The CDR3 coding sequence is TGTGCCATCAGTCAACCCTCTTTGGCGGTCTATGGCTACACCTTC.

The CDR3: CASSPQDRAETEAFF. The CDR3 DNA follows: TGCGCCAGCAGCCCCCAAGACAGGGCCGAGACTGAAGCTTTCTTT. V gene TRBV4-1 combines with J gene TRBJ1-1, with 7 bases identical to TRBD1. The V and J ends lost 4 bases and 5 bases, in that order; junction bases with no gene match: 10. The CDR3 totals 15 residues. The germline V gene encodes CDR1 MGHRA and CDR2 YSYEKL.

V usage is TRBV7-2 and J usage is TRBJ2-7; the D gene is possibly TRBD1 (6 bases). Trimming pared 3 bases from V and 2 bases from J, leaving 11 bases between. This CDR3 has 14 amino acids. Germline CDR1 SGHTA, CDR2 FQGNSA. This CDR3 reads CASSLAGEPYEQYF. Written as DNA, the CDR3 is TGTGCCAGCAGCTTGGCAGGGGAACCCTACGAGCAGTACTTC.

This clone was seen repeatedly, ten times or more. This sequence joins TRBV11-3 and TRBJ2-5; 10 bases agree with TRBD2. The CDR3 runs to 15 residues. V was pared by 6 bases and J by 0 bases, with 4 bases of the junction left unmatched. Germline CDR1 and CDR2: SGHNT and YENEEA. DNA for the CDR3: TGTGCCAGCAGTCCGGGACTAGCGTACCAAGAGACCCAGTACTTC. Translation gives CASSPGLAYQETQYF.

The chain recombines TRBV7-2 with TRBJ2-1, with TRBD2 matching over 10 bases. The CDR3 has 14 amino acids. Germline V gene data show CDR1 as SGHTA and CDR2 as FQGNSA. Trimming cost V 11 bases and J 8 bases; bases outside gene matches: 12. The CDR3 DNA is TGTGCCTCCTCATTCAGCGGGGGGGCGGATGAGCAGTTCTTC. Translating gives CASSFSGGADEQFF. The variable domain in full, completed from reference TRBV7-2 and TRBJ2-1, reads GAGVSQSPSNKVTEKGKDVELRCDPISGHTALYWYRQSLGQGLEFLIYFQGNSAPDKSGLPSDRFSAERTGGSVSTLTIQRTQQEDSAVYLCASSFSGGADEQFFGPGTRLTVL.

This chain connects TRBV29-1 to TRBJ2-7, with no clear D. Per the germline V gene, CDR1 is SQVTM and CDR2 is ANQGSEA. This CDR3 has 14 residues. Trimming removed 7 bases at V and 1 base at J, with 17 bases between. CDR3: CSALRSHSSYEQYF. The CDR3, as DNA: TGCAGCGCCCTACGGTCCCACAGTTCCTACGAGCAGTACTTC.

This clone was seen only a few times. This chain links TRBV2 with TRBJ2-2, with 10 bases matching TRBD2. The V segment lost 3 bases and the J segment 6 bases; nucleotides outside the gene matches: 10. This CDR3 is 17 amino acids long. CDR1 SNHLY and CDR2 FYNNEI come from the germline V gene. CDR3 nucleotide sequence: TGTGCCAGCAGTGACCCCGGACTAGCGGTCAACGCCGGGGAGCTGTTTTTT. Residues: CASSDPGLAVNAGELFF.

A note on this clone: This sample includes further DNA sequences coding for the same CDR3. The chain combines TRBV28 with TRBJ1-5; D remains ambiguous. CDR3 size: 12 residues. CDR1 is MDHEN, CDR2 SYDVKM, per germline. V dropped 3 bases and J dropped 6 bases, with 6 bases sitting between them. CDR3 sequence (DNA): TGTGCCAGCAGTTTTCCAGGTCAGCCCCAGCATTTT. Its protein is CASSFPGQPQHF.

This clone was observed once. The chain uses TRBV7-9 and TRBJ1-1, with D possibly TRBD1 on 5 matching bases. The V end was cut by 1 base, the J end by 10 bases, with 13 bases between. Germline lookup yields CDR1 SEHNR and CDR2 FQNEAQ (reference sequence). This CDR3 contains 13 residues. CDR3 protein: CASSLGGGSGAFF. In nucleotides, the CDR3 is TGTGCCAGCAGCTTAGGGGGCGGATCCGGAGCTTTCTTT.

The chain couples TRBV6-5 to TRBJ2-7; maybe TRBD2 (6 bases). V was clipped by 3 bases and J by 5 bases, with 11 bases between them. This CDR3 comprises 13 residues. Germline CDR1 reads MNHEY; CDR2 reads SVGAGI. CDR3 sequence reads: CASSYLGGNEQYF. CDR3 coding DNA: TGTGCCAGCAGTTATTTGGGAGGAAACGAGCAGTACTTC.

The CDR3 sequence is CASTVLGGTEAFF. CDR3 bases: TGTGCCAGCACCGTCCTAGGAGGCACTGAAGCTTTCTTT. The chain employs TRBV6-5 and TRBJ1-1; D call uncertain. The length of the CDR3 is 13 residues. CDR1 and CDR2 (germline): MNHEY, SVGAGI. V lost 7 bases to trimming and J lost 4 bases, with 13 bases between them.

This clone was seen only once. The chain uses TRBV4-1 and TRBJ1-3; D is undetermined. There are 18 residues in the CDR3. CDR1 is MGHRA, CDR2 YSYEKL, per germline. V was shortened by 0 bases and J by 0 bases, with 15 bases between the two germline ends. For the CDR3, the DNA is TGCGCCAGCAGCCAAGATCTCGACGAGGCAAGCTCTGGAAACACCATATATTTT. This translates into CASSQDLDEASSGNTIYF.

V usage is TRBV7-2 and J usage is TRBJ1-4; D may be TRBD1 (5 bases). Germline CDR1 and CDR2: SGHTA and FQGNSA. The V gene lost 5 bases and the J gene lost 5 bases, with 18 bases spanning the gap. The CDR3 extends over 16 amino acids. In nucleotides, the CDR3 is TGTGCCAGCAGCCCTAAAAGTGCAGGGTCGAATGAAAAACTGTTTTTT. It encodes CASSPKSAGSNEKLFF.

This clone is a singleton in its sample. The chain joins TRBV30 to TRBJ2-7, with D perhaps TRBD1 (6 bases). Trimming cost V 1 base and J 1 base, with 14 bases left between them. The CDR3 runs to 15 residues. In germline, CDR1 is GTSNPN, CDR2 SVGIG (reference sequence). CDR3 region: CAWSDSPGASYEQYF. CDR3 DNA sequence: TGTGCCTGGAGTGATTCTCCAGGGGCTTCCTACGAGCAGTACTTC.

CDR3 coding DNA: TGTGCCACCGCGTCCGATCTTAGTGGGACAGGGCTCAATGAGCAGTTCTTC. This codes for CATASDLSGTGLNEQFF. V is TRBV10-3 and J is TRBJ2-1; TRBD1 agrees at 9 bases. Germline V gene data show CDR1 as ENHRY and CDR2 as SYGVKD. The CDR3 runs to 17 residues. J lost 6 bases, V lost 10 bases, and 19 bases had no gene match.

The chain links TRBV19 to TRBJ1-5; D is unresolved. The CDR3 spans 16 residues. Germline lookup yields CDR1 LNHDA and CDR2 SQIVND (reference sequence). V was trimmed by 1 base and J by 5 bases, leaving 15 bases between them. The CDR3, as DNA: TGTGCCAGTAGTATAGGGGCGGGTATAGGCGATCAGCCCCAGCATTTT. Amino acid sequence: CASSIGAGIGDQPQHF. Complete variable domain (other parts from reference TRBV19 and TRBJ1-5): DGGITQSPKYLFRKEGQNVTLSCEQNLNHDAMYWYRQDPGQGLRLIYYSQIVNDFQKGDIAEGYSVSREKKESFPLTVTSAQKNPTAFYLCASSIGAGIGDQPQHFGDGTRLSIL.

This chain connects TRBV5-1 to TRBJ2-1; 7 bases map to TRBD2. J lost 3 bases, V lost 4 bases, and 16 bases had no gene match. The CDR3 extends over 18 amino acids. The germline V gene encodes CDR1 SGHRS and CDR2 YFSETQ. DNA for the CDR3: TGCGCCAGCAGCCCCCTCAGTTCAGCGGGGAGGGGCTACAATGAGCAGTTCTTC. This gives the protein CASSPLSSAGRGYNEQFF.

The chain is built from TRBV11-3 and TRBJ2-2; D is uncertain. The V and J ends lost 8 bases and 4 bases respectively, with 14 bases between them. The CDR3 consists of 14 residues. Germline CDR1 is SGHNT and CDR2 is YENEEA. CDR3 in amino acids: CASETFFGTGELFF. DNA for the CDR3: TGTGCCAGCGAGACATTTTTTGGCACCGGGGAGCTGTTTTTT.